This entry is about one T cell receptor (beta chain). Its antigen remains unidentified. PCR employed 60 Vbeta and 13 Jbeta primers. The method was immunoSEQ multiplex PCR; TCRdb's version includes in-frame clones alone and lacks a portion of them. The sample records 150,000 to 200,000 clones, 77% being singletons. The source of the sample is a study of cytomegalovirus exposure and HLA in healthy donors. Germline V gene sequence: CDR1 SGHNT, CDR2 YENEEA. This CDR3 region has 12 residues. Between the trimmed V and J ends, which lost 3 bases and 3 bases, there was a span of 4 bases. Notes on the study in general: Later, an analysis showed that TCR beta chains associated with HLA were more clonally expanded than others that were equally common. What was likely a sequencing artifact was a cluster of highly shared sequence variants.

The sequence was collected from a female donor in good health and CMV-seronegative. This chain joins TRBV11-3 and TRBJ2-3; no reliable D call. Sequenced sample: PBMCs. The CDR3 nucleotides read TGTGCCAGCAGCTTCTCGACAGATACGCAGTATTTT. Translating gives CASSFSTDTQYF.